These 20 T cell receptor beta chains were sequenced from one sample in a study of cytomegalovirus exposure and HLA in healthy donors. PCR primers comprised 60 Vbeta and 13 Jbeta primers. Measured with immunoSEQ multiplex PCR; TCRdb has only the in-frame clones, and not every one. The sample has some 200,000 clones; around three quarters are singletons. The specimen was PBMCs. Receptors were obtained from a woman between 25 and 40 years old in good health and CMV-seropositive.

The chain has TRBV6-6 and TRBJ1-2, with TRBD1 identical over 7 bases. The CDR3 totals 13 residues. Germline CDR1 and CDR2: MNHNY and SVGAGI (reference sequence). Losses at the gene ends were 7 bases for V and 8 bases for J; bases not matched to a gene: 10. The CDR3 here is CASTSGGARGYTF. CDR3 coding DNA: TGTGCCAGCACCTCAGGGGGTGCTAGGGGCTACACCTTC.

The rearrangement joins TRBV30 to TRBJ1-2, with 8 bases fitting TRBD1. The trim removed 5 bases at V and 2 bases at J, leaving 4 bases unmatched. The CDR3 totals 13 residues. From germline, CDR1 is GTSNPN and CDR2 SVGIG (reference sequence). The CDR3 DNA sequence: TGTGCCTGGCAGTACAGGGGGAACTATGGCTACACCTTC. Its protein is CAWQYRGNYGYTF.

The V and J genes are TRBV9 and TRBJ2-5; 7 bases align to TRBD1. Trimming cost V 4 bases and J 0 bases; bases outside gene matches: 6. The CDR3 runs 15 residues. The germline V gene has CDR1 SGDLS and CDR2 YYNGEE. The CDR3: CASSPRDRYQETQYF. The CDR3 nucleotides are TGTGCCAGCAGCCCCCGGGACAGATACCAAGAGACCCAGTACTTC.

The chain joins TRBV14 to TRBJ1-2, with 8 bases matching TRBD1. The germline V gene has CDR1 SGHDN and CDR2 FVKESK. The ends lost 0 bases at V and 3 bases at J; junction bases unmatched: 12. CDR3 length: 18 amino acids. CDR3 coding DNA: TGTGCCAGCAGCCAAGAAATCCCACGGGCGACAGGGGACTATGGCTACACCTTC. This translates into CASSQEIPRATGDYGYTF. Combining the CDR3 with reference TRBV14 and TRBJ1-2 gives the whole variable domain EAGVTQFPSHSVIEKGQTVTLRCDPISGHDNLYWYRRVMGKEIKFLLHFVKESKQDESGMPNNRFLAERTGGTYSTLKVQPAELEDSGVYFCASSQEIPRATGDYGYTFGSGTRLTVV.

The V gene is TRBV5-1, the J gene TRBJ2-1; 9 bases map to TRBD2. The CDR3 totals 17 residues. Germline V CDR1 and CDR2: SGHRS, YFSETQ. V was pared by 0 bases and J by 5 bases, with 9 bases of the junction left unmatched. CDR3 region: CASSLALSTSGDNEQFF. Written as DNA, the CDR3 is TGCGCCAGCAGCTTGGCCCTATCGACTAGCGGTGACAATGAGCAGTTCTTC.

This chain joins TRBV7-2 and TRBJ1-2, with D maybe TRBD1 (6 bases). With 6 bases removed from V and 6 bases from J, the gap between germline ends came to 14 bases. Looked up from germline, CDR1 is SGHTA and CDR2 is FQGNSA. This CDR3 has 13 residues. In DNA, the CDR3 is TGTGCCAGCAGATTCGCGACAGGAAATGGCTACACCTTC. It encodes CASRFATGNGYTF.

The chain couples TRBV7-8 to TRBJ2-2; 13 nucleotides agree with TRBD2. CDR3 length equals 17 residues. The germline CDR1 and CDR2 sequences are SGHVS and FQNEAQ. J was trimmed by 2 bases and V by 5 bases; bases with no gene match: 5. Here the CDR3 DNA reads TGTGCCAGCAGCACAAGACTAGCGGGGGGTAACACCGGGGAGCTGTTTTTT. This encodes CASSTRLAGGNTGELFF.

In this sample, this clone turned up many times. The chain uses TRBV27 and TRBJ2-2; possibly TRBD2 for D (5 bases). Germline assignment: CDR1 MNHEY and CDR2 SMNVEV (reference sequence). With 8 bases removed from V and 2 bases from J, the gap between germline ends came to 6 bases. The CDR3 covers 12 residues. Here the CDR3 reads CASGRNTGELFF. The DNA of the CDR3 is TGTGCCAGCGGGAGAAACACCGGGGAGCTGTTTTTT.

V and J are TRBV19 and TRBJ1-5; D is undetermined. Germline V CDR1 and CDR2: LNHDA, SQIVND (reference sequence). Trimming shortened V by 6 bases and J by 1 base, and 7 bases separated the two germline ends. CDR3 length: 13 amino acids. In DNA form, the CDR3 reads TGTGCCAGTAGCCCGGTCAGCAATCAGCCCCAGCATTTT. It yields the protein CASSPVSNQPQHF.

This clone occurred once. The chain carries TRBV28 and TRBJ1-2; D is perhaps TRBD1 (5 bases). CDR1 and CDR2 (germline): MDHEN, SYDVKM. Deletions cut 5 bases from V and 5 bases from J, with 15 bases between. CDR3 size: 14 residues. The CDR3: CASSISRGGYGYTF. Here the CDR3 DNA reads TGTGCCAGCAGTATCTCGCGGGGGGGGTATGGCTACACCTTC.

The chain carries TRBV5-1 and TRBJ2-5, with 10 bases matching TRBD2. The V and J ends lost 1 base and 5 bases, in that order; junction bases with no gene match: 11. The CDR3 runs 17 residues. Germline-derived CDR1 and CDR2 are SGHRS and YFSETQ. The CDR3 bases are TGCGCCAGCAGCTTGCTTCAAGCGGGGGGGGCACGGGAGACCCAGTACTTC. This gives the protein CASSLLQAGGARETQYF.

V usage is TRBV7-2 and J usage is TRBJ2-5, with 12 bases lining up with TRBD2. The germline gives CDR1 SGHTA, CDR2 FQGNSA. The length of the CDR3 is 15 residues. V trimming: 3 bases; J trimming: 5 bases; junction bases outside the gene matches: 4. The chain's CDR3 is CASSFTSGGTETQYF. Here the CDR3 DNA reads TGTGCCAGCAGCTTCACTAGCGGGGGGACGGAGACCCAGTACTTC.

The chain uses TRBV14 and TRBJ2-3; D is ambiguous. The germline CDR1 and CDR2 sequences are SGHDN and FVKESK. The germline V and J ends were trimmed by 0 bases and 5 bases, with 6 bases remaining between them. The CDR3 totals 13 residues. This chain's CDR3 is CASSQEIRDTQYF. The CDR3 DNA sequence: TGTGCCAGCAGCCAAGAAATTAGAGATACGCAGTATTTT. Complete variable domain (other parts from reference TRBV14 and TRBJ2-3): EAGVTQFPSHSVIEKGQTVTLRCDPISGHDNLYWYRRVMGKEIKFLLHFVKESKQDESGMPNNRFLAERTGGTYSTLKVQPAELEDSGVYFCASSQEIRDTQYFGPGTRLTVL.

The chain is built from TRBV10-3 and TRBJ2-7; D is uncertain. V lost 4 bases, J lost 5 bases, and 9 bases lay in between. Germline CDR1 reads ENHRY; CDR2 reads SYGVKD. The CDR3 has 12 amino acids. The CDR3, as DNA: TGTGCCATCAGTGCGCGACTTGACGAGCAGTACTTC. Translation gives CAISARLDEQYF.

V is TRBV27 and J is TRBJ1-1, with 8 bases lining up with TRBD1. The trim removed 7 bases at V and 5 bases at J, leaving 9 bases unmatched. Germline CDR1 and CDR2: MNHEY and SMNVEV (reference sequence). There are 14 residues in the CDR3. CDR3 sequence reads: CASTNTGGGTEAFF. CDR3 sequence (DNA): TGTGCCAGCACCAATACAGGGGGTGGGACTGAAGCTTTCTTT.

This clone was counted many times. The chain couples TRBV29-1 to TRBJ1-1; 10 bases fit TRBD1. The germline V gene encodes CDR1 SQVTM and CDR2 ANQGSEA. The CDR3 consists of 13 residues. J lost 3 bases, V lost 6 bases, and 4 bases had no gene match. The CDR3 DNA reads TGCAGCGTACGGACAGGGGGGGACACTGAAGCTTTCTTT. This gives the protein CSVRTGGDTEAFF.

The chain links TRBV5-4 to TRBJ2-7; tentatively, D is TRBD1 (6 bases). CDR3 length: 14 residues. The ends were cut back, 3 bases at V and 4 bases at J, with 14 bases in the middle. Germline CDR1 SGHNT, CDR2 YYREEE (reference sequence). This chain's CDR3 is CASSSLDSSYEQYF. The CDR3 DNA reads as TGTGCCAGCAGCTCATTGGACAGTTCGTACGAGCAGTACTTC.

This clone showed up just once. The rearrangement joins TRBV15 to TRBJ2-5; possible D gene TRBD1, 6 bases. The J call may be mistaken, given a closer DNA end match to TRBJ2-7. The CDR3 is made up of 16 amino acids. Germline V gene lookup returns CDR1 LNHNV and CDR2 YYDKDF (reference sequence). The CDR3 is CATSRVLGRGLYEQYF. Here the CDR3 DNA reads TGTGCCACCAGCAGAGTCTTGGGCAGGGGCTTGTACGAGCAGTACTTC.

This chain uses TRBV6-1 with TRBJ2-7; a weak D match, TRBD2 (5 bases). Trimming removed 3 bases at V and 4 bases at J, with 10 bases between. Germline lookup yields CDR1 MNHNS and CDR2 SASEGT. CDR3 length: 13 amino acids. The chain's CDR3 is CASSDGVLYEQYF. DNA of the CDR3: TGTGCCAGCAGTGACGGGGTTCTTTACGAGCAGTACTTC.

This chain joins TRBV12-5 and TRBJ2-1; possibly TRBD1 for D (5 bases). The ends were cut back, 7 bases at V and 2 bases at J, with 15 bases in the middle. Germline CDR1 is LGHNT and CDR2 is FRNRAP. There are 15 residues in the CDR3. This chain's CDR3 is CASALGALPYNEQFF. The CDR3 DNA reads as TGTGCTAGTGCCCTTGGGGCCCTTCCCTACAATGAGCAGTTCTTC.